This is a list of T cell receptor beta chains from one sample in a study of OX40 agonist ivuxolimab in advanced cancers. Method: immunoSEQ multiplex PCR; TCRdb's copy keeps in-frame clones and lacks some. The repertoire holds fewer than 65,000 clones, with roughly 86% as singletons. The sequences come from CD4+ or CD8+ T cells sorted from blood, collected in a trial of the OX40 agonist ivuxolimab. All receptors derive from an adult with an advanced solid tumor such as melanoma, head and neck, liver or kidney cancer. CDR3s include the opening cysteine and the closing phenylalanine or tryptophan. D genes are given only for firm matches. Rows may omit the clone size; those that give it use once, few, many or a size class.

j_gene	d_gene	v_gene	abundance	CDR3nt	CDR3aa
TRBJ2-7	TRBD2	TRBV5-4	-	TGTGCCAGCAGCGCGGGACTAGCGGGAGTAGACGAGCAGTACTTC	CASSAGLAGVDEQYF
TRBJ1-1	TRBD1	TRBV18	-	TGTGCCAGCTCCCCGGGACAGTATACTGAAGCTTTCTTT	CASSPGQYTEAFF
TRBJ1-2	-	TRBV6-1	-	TGTGCCAGCACCCTGGCTCTCACACCGGACTACACCTTC	CASTLALTPDYTF
TRBJ2-5	TRBD2	TRBV6-1	-	TGTGCCAGCAGTGAACACAGCGGGAGCGAGACCCAGTACTTC	CASSEHSGSETQYF
TRBJ1-4	-	TRBV6-5	-	TGTGCCAGCAGTTACCGAGGAGCGGGCGACGAAAAACTGTTTTTT	CASSYRGAGDEKLFF
TRBJ2-7	-	TRBV6-5	-	TGTGCCAGCAGTTACTACAACAGGGATCGGGACGAGCAGTACTTC	CASSYYNRDRDEQYF
TRBJ2-5	-	TRBV7-9	-	TGTGCCAGCAGCTTAGCAAGCAGGGAGCTGGAGACCCAGTACTTC	CASSLASRELETQYF
TRBJ1-2	-	TRBV9	-	TGTGCCAGCAGCGTAGAACAGGTGGGCTATGGCTACACCTTC	CASSVEQVGYGYTF
TRBJ1-6	-	TRBV7-2	-	TGTGCCAGCAGACCCGGAGGGGGGGGTACTAATTCACCCCTCCACTTT	CASRPGGGGTNSPLHF
TRBJ2-2	-	TRBV9	-	TGTGCCAGCAGTCCCGGGACACAAATGAACACCGGGGAGCTGTTTTTT	CASSPGTQMNTGELFF
TRBJ1-1	-	TRBV7-2	-	TGTGCCAGCAGCTTAGCGCAGGTCCCTAGCACTGAAGCTTTCTTT	CASSLAQVPSTEAFF
TRBJ2-7	TRBD1	TRBV28	-	TGTGCCAGCATCCACCGGGACAGGGGATACGAGCAGTACTTC	CASIHRDRGYEQYF
TRBJ2-5	-	TRBV16	few	TGTGCCAGCAGCCAGGGCACTCAAGAGACCCAGTACTTC	CASSQGTQETQYF
TRBJ2-5	TRBD2	TRBV5-6	-	TGTGCCAGCAGCTTGAGTAGACAATTAGCGGGAGGGCGGTTGGAGACCCAGTACTTC	CASSLSRQLAGGRLETQYF
TRBJ2-2	TRBD1	TRBV10-3	-	TGTGCCATCAAGGCGGGACAGGGGTCGGATGGCACCGGGGAGCTGTTTTTT	CAIKAGQGSDGTGELFF
TRBJ1-4	TRBD1	TRBV5-4	-	TGTGCCAGCACGGGGGACAGAGTGGGGGAAAAACTGTTTTTT	CASTGDRVGEKLFF